The 15 T cell receptor beta chains given below trace back to one sample, sequenced in a study of OX40 agonist ivuxolimab in advanced cancers. The protocol was immunoSEQ multiplex PCR, while the TCRdb copy is restricted to in-frame clones and leaves out a portion. The table lists tens of thousands of clones, approximately 87% of them singletons, with under 2% in the top ten. Specimen: CD4+ or CD8+ T cells sorted from blood, collected in a trial of the OX40 agonist ivuxolimab. The receptor source for this set is an adult with an advanced solid tumor such as melanoma, head and neck, liver or kidney cancer.

The chain links TRBV7-6 to TRBJ2-3; D not resolved. The CDR3 consists of 15 residues. Germline loops: CDR1 SGHVS, CDR2 FNYEAQ. The V gene lost 5 bases and the J gene lost 4 bases, with 16 bases spanning the gap. CDR3 coding DNA: TGTGCCAGCAGCCCGGACCCGGAACTCGCAGATACGCAGTATTTT. Amino acids: CASSPDPELADTQYF.

The chain carries TRBV7-7 and TRBJ2-3; TRBD2 is a possible D gene (6 bases). Trimming removed 3 bases at V and 3 bases at J, with 7 bases between. This CDR3 comprises 13 residues. In germline, CDR1 is SSHAT, CDR2 FNYEAQ (reference sequence). CDR3 bases: TGTGCCAGCAGCTTGGAGGGTACAGATACGCAGTATTTT. Protein product: CASSLEGTDTQYF.

V gene TRBV28 combines with J gene TRBJ1-2, with 10 bases that match TRBD1. From germline, CDR1 is MDHEN and CDR2 SYDVKM. This CDR3 spans 13 amino acids. Here the CDR3 reads CEAMDRGYDGYTF. In DNA, the CDR3 is TGTGAGGCAATGGACAGGGGGTATGATGGCTACACCTTC.

The chain couples TRBV18 to TRBJ2-5, with no clear D. The J call may be mistaken, given a closer DNA end match to TRBJ2-7. This CDR3 spans 13 amino acids. In germline, CDR1 is KGHSH, CDR2 LQKENI. The CDR3 sequence is CASSPNPSYEQYF. The CDR3 nucleotides read TGTGCCAGCTCCCCTAATCCCTCCTACGAGCAGTACTTC.

The rearrangement uses TRBV7-2 and TRBJ1-5; 9 bases agree with TRBD1. This CDR3 contains 15 residues. Per germline, CDR1 SGHTA and CDR2 FQGNSA. J lost 4 bases, V lost 5 bases, and 6 bases had no gene match. The CDR3 loop reads CASSVEDRGNQPQHF. DNA of the CDR3: TGTGCCAGCAGCGTAGAGGACAGGGGAAATCAGCCCCAGCATTTT.

CDR3 sequence reads: CASSFRTSGAYEQYF. CDR3 coding DNA: TGCGCCAGCAGCTTTCGGACTAGCGGGGCCTACGAGCAGTACTTC. The V and J genes are TRBV5-1 and TRBJ2-7; 12 bases match TRBD2. The CDR3 is 15 residues long. The J segment lost 2 bases and the V segment lost 2 bases, leaving 2 bases of the junction unmatched. From germline, CDR1 is SGHRS and CDR2 YFSETQ.

The CDR3 bases are TGCGCCAGCAGCCAAGGGATGGGGTCAACTAATGAAAAACTGTTTTTT. It translates to CASSQGMGSTNEKLFF. This chain connects TRBV4-1 to TRBJ1-4; D gene unclear. Germline assignment: CDR1 MGHRA and CDR2 YSYEKL. V was clipped by 1 base and J by 0 bases, with 9 bases between them. The CDR3 has 16 residues.

The CDR3 DNA follows: TGTGCCAGCAGCTTAGGACGGACCCGATATAGCAATCAGCCCCAGCATTTT. It translates to CASSLGRTRYSNQPQHF. The chain joins TRBV7-8 to TRBJ1-5; D is undetermined. CDR1 and CDR2 from the germline V gene are SGHVS and FQNEAQ. CDR3 length: 17 residues. V lost 1 base to trimming and J lost 0 bases, with 13 bases between them.

The CDR3 DNA reads TGTGCCAGCAGCCAACTGACAGGTAATGAAGCTTTCTTT. This sequence encodes CASSQLTGNEAFF. The gene calls are TRBV7-9 and TRBJ1-1, with D perhaps matching TRBD1 (6 bases). The CDR3 runs 13 residues. The V end was cut by 5 bases, the J end by 7 bases, with 14 bases between. In germline, CDR1 is SEHNR, CDR2 FQNEAQ (reference sequence).

The chain joins TRBV6-1 to TRBJ2-2, with 10 bases fitting TRBD1. With 6 bases clipped from V and 5 bases from J, the junction kept 3 bases outside the gene matches. The CDR3 contains 14 residues. Germline CDR1 MNHNS, CDR2 SASEGT. CDR3 DNA sequence: TGTGCCAGCAGCAGACAGGGGGCGACCGGGGAGCTGTTTTTT. As protein: CASSRQGATGELFF.

This clone was recorded only once. The CDR3 coding sequence is TGTGCCAGCAGCAAAGCAGTACAGGGGGATAGCACAGATACGCAGTATTTT. It translates to CASSKAVQGDSTDTQYF. V is TRBV21-1 and J is TRBJ2-3; the table names TRBD1, a call not compared with the DNA. TRBV21-1 counts as a pseudogene. The CDR3 totals 17 residues.

The chain has TRBV5-1 and TRBJ2-7; 7 bases line up with TRBD2. CDR1 and CDR2 from the germline V gene are SGHRS and YFSETQ. The CDR3 loop spans 15 amino acids. Trimming removed 2 bases from V and 2 bases from J; junction bases left unmatched: 7. The CDR3, as DNA: TGCGCCAGCAGCTTTCGGGCGGGGGACCCCTACGAGCAGTACTTC. It encodes CASSFRAGDPYEQYF.

The sample holds a few counts of this clone. The V call is TRBV7-9, the J call TRBJ1-1; D uncertain. The CDR3 is 12 amino acids. Trimming left V 3 bases short and J 5 bases short, with 7 bases between. The germline V gene encodes CDR1 SEHNR and CDR2 FQNEAQ (reference sequence). The CDR3: CASSFGKTEAFF. The CDR3 nucleotides are TGTGCCAGCAGCTTCGGAAAAACTGAAGCTTTCTTT.

This chain connects TRBV7-8 to TRBJ2-7; possibly TRBD1 for D (5 bases). CDR1 and CDR2 (germline): SGHVS, FQNEAQ. V lost 3 bases and J 6 bases, leaving 15 bases between the germline ends. The CDR3 covers 14 residues. As DNA, the CDR3 is TGTGCCAGCAGCTTCCTGTTAGGGGTCGGCGAGCAGTACGTC. Translated: CASSFLLGVGEQYV.

The rearrangement links TRBV13 to TRBJ1-2; D is ambiguous. The V end was cut by 5 bases, the J end by 6 bases, with 19 bases between. The CDR3 extends over 15 amino acids. Germline assignment: CDR1 PRHDT and CDR2 FYEKMQ (reference sequence). In nucleotides, the CDR3 is TGTGCCAGCAGCGTACGTGCACGCATAGCTCATGGCTACACCTTC. Protein sequence: CASSVRARIAHGYTF.